This T cell receptor (beta chain) was captured by sequencing in a study of blood T cell repertoires in COVID-19. Study-wide background: Donors in the United States, Italy and Spain gave samples during acute or convalescent COVID-19. From T cells, B-cell-depleted T cells, or PBMCs came the material, which was cDNA or gDNA.

V dropped 2 bases and J dropped 8; count of bases not matched to a gene: 6. The CDR3 runs to 13 residues. CDR1 is SGHDT, CDR2 YYEEEE, per germline. Original handling: Amplification from reference gene primers served as the basis for estimated nucleated cell counts. The repertoire was sequenced with immunoSEQ multiplex PCR; TCRdb's copy has only in-frame clones and lacks some. V and J calls and clone size are those listed in that table; D and trimming were worked out from the DNA. The repertoire has about 280,000 clones, 70% to 90% of them found once; the top ten carry approximately 10%. This chain links TRBV5-6 with TRBJ1-2, with TRBD1 matching over 7 bases. The sample comprised peripheral blood. The TCR originated in a woman between 70 and 85 years old with acute or convalescent COVID-19. The CDR3 DNA sequence: TGTGCCAGCAGCTTTACAGGGGCGGGGGGCTACACCTTC. This sequence encodes CASSFTGAGGYTF.